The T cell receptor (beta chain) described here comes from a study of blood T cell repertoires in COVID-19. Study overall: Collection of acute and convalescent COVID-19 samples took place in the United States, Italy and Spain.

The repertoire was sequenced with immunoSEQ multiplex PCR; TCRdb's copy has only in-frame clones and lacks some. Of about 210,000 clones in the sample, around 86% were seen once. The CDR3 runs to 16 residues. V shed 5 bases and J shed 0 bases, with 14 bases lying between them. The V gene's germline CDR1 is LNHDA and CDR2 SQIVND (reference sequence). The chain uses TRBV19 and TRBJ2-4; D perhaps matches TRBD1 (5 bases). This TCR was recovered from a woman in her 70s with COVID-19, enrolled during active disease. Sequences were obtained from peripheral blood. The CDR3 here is CASSVFRQKAKNIQYF. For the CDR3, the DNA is TGTGCCAGTAGTGTCTTTAGACAGAAAGCCAAAAACATTCAGTACTTC.